This T cell receptor beta chain was captured by sequencing in a study of blood T cell repertoires in COVID-19. TCRdb's copy holds only in-frame clones and misses some; the assay was immunoSEQ multiplex PCR. The table shows 250,000 to 300,000 clones, with around 84% occurring only once. Those enrolled, adults aged roughly 18 to 95 years, came from about two dozen US areas. Participants had their cohort set by participant-reported clinical history. V lost 3 bases and J lost 7; bases outside the gene matches: 4. The germline V gene has CDR1 KGHSH and CDR2 LQKENI. This CDR3 has 14 amino acids. Sequenced input: PBMCs or T cells enriched from blood (not recorded which). This TCR was sampled from a man between 25 and 39 years old with acute COVID-19. The rearrangement links TRBV18 to TRBJ1-1; TRBD1 matches at 11 bases. The CDR3 sequence: CASSPRTGGFEAFF. The CDR3 DNA reads TGTGCCAGCTCACCGAGGACAGGGGGCTTTGAAGCTTTCTTT.